A selection of T cell receptor beta chains follows, all from one sample in a study of blood T cell repertoires in COVID-19. TCRdb keeps only in-frame clones here, not all; method: immunoSEQ multiplex PCR. The top ten clones hold less than 3% of a sample with 150,000 to 200,000 clones, around 82% of them seen once. The sample comprised peripheral blood. These receptors all stem from a human donor with acute or convalescent COVID-19. The donor label of this sample is uncertain. The CDR3 runs from the conserved cysteine through the conserved F or W. Each record gives: J gene, clone size, D gene, V gene, CDR3 DNA, CDR3 protein. D genes are given only for firm matches. Only some rows state a clone size, as once, few, many or a class for expanded clones.

>TRBJ2-7|-|-|TRBV6-5
TGTGCTAGCGGCCTCGACGAGCAGTACTTC
CASGLDEQYF
>TRBJ1-2|-|TRBD1|TRBV29-1
TGCAGCGTTGCCCGGACAGGGGGTGACTATGGCTACACCTTC
CSVARTGGDYGYTF
>TRBJ1-6|-|-|TRBV6-5
TGTGCCAGCACACAGGGCCTAGGCCGGGACCACTTT
CASTQGLGRDHF
>TRBJ1-4|-|TRBD1|TRBV9
TGTGCCAGCAGCACAGACAGGGGGCGCAGGGAAAAACTGTTTTTT
CASSTDRGRREKLFF
>TRBJ1-2|-|TRBD1|TRBV9
TGTGCCAGCAGCGCCGTAGACAGGGCGTATGGCTACACCTTC
CASSAVDRAYGYTF
>TRBJ2-7|-|-|TRBV21-1
TGTGCCAGCAGCAAATGGGGCGTGGTAGACGCTAGCGGGCAGGACGAGCAGTACTTC
CASSKWGVVDASGQDEQYF
>TRBJ2-5|-|TRBD1|TRBV7-3
TGTGCCAGCTCCCGGGGGACAGGGGTTGGAGAGACCCAGTACTTC
CASSRGTGVGETQYF
>TRBJ1-2|once|-|TRBV6-5
TGTGCCAGCAGTTTGTCAGGATACTATGGCTACACCTTC
CASSLSGYYGYTF
>TRBJ1-2|-|-|TRBV5-1
TGCGCCAGCAGCCCACAGCGGACTAACTATGGCTACACCTTC
CASSPQRTNYGYTF
>TRBJ1-4|-|-|TRBV2
TGTGCCAGCAGTGAAAGTGGACAGGAAAAACTGTTTTTT
CASSESGQEKLFF